Following are 11 T cell receptor beta chains from one sample sequenced in a study of vaccination and CD4 T cells after COVID-19. Their antigens are not known. Scientists ran DNA taken from cultured CD4+ T cells through the Oncomine TCR Beta short-read assay for sequencing. TCRdb re-analysed the PCR reads in MiXCR, keeping a single row per CDR3 protein. The sample holds over 9,000 distinct CDR3 sequences, roughly 67% seen once. Treatment in this sample: approximately nine-day PBMC culture with coronavirus spike peptide pools or control peptides (ViraFEST assay). Sequenced input: CD4+ T cells from blood, cultured in vitro. Receptors originate from a human donor who had recovered from COVID-19.

The chain combines TRBV7-3 with TRBJ2-1; D is undetermined. This CDR3 region has 13 residues. Germline V CDR1 and CDR2: SGHTA, FQGTGA. V was cut by 1 base and J by 9 bases, with 10 bases left in between. As DNA, the CDR3 is TGTGCCAGCAGCTTAAATAAGCCCGGTGAGCAGTTCTTC. Protein: CASSLNKPGEQFF.

This chain connects TRBV10-3 to TRBJ1-2; D might be TRBD1 (6 bases). Deletions cut 6 bases from V and 6 bases from J, with 17 bases between. Germline V gene lookup returns CDR1 ENHRY and CDR2 SYGVKD. The CDR3 has 14 residues. CDR3 DNA: TGTGCCATCAGCACGTTTACAGGGTCGGATGGCTACACCTTC. Residues: CAISTFTGSDGYTF.

This chain connects TRBV25-1 to TRBJ1-1, with D possibly TRBD1 on 6 matching bases. Germline V gene data show CDR1 as MGHDK and CDR2 as SYGVNS. V was clipped by 5 bases and J by 4 bases, with 20 bases between them. The CDR3 sequence is 16 residues long. CDR3 region: CASSYAGGDFPTEAFF. CDR3 coding DNA: TGTGCCAGCAGTTACGCGGGGGGCGATTTTCCCACTGAAGCTTTCTTT.

This chain connects TRBV10-3 to TRBJ1-1; D remains ambiguous. The CDR3 has 12 residues. Trimming pared 2 bases from V and 7 bases from J, leaving 8 bases between. CDR1 is ENHRY, CDR2 SYGVKD, per germline. CDR3: CAISEGPSEAFF. As DNA, the CDR3 is TGTGCCATCAGTGAGGGGCCAAGTGAAGCTTTCTTT.

CDR3 coding DNA: TGTGCCAGTAGTATACTTATGGGGTACAACACTGAAGCTTTCTTT. It is translated as CASSILMGYNTEAFF. This chain uses TRBV19 with TRBJ1-1, with D hard to call. V was trimmed by 2 bases and J by 2 bases, leaving 12 bases between them. CDR3 size: 15 residues. Germline V gives CDR1 LNHDA, CDR2 SQIVND (reference sequence). The whole variable domain, remainder taken from reference TRBV19 and TRBJ1-1, is DGGITQSPKYLFRKEGQNVTLSCEQNLNHDAMYWYRQDPGQGLRLIYYSQIVNDFQKGDIAEGYSVSREKKESFPLTVTSAQKNPTAFYLCASSILMGYNTEAFFGQGTRLTVV.

In this sample, this clonotype turned up a few times. CDR3 sequence: CAIGRQGGISNQPQHF. CDR3 DNA sequence: TGTGCCATCGGGAGACAGGGGGGAATAAGCAATCAGCCCCAGCATTTT. This chain connects TRBV10-3 to TRBJ1-5; TRBD1 matches at 9 bases. Germline V gene sequence: CDR1 ENHRY, CDR2 SYGVKD. Trimming cost V 8 bases and J 1 base; bases outside gene matches: 9. The CDR3 totals 16 residues.

The chain is built from TRBV6-2 or TRBV6-3 and TRBJ2-3; 7 nucleotides match TRBD2. The CDR3 is made up of 13 amino acids. V gave up 7 bases and J gave up 8 bases; unmatched junction bases: 9. Germline CDR1 is MNHEY and CDR2 is SVGEGT. Here the CDR3 DNA reads TGTGCCAGCACCTGGGGGGGGAGCGGTACGCAGTATTTT. This gives the protein CASTWGGSGTQYF.

The CDR3 DNA sequence: TGTGCCAGCAGCTTAGTCCTAGCGGAGGGCGGGGAGCTGTTTTTT. This encodes CASSLVLAEGGELFF. The chain is built from TRBV11-1 and TRBJ2-2, with 7 nucleotides matching TRBD2. V trimming: 1 base; J trimming: 7 bases; junction bases outside the gene matches: 6. CDR1 and CDR2 (germline): SGHAT, FQDESV (reference sequence). CDR3 length: 15 residues. Complete variable domain (other parts from reference TRBV11-1 and TRBJ2-2): EAEVAQSPRYKITEKSQAVAFWCDPISGHATLYWYRQILGQGPELLVQFQDESVVDDSQLPKDRFSAERLKGVDSTLKIQPAELGDSAMYLCASSLVLAEGGELFFGEGSRLTVL.

The chain combines TRBV21-1 with TRBJ1-2; the table calls TRBD1, which could not be checked here. TRBV21-1 is a listed pseudogene. There are 19 residues in the CDR3. As DNA, the CDR3 is TGTGCCAGCAGCAAAGATCGGGGGAAAGTAGGAAGGGTTAACTATGGCTACACCTTC. Its protein is CASSKDRGKVGRVNYGYTF.

The V and J genes are TRBV6-1 and TRBJ2-3; perhaps TRBD1 as D (6 bases). V was clipped by 6 bases and J by 3 bases, with 19 bases between them. The CDR3 has 16 amino acids. Germline V gives CDR1 MNHNS, CDR2 SASEGT. CDR3 region: CASSKQGWGWTDTQYF. CDR3 nucleotide sequence: TGTGCCAGCAGCAAACAGGGTTGGGGGTGGACAGATACGCAGTATTTT.

V and J are TRBV20-1 and TRBJ1-1; 7 bases agree with TRBD1. The ends lost 5 bases at V and 8 bases at J; junction bases unmatched: 11. Germline V CDR1 and CDR2: DFQATT, SNEGSKA (reference sequence). The CDR3 has 13 residues. CDR3 DNA sequence: TGCAGTGCTCCTGACAGGGTGGCCAGAGAAGCTTTCTTT. Its translation: CSAPDRVAREAFF.